This TCR beta chain appears in the sequencing data of a study of cytomegalovirus exposure and HLA in healthy donors. Study as a whole: The approximately 120 million unique TCR beta sequences, from about 190 million T cells, were found by an earlier analysis. Study-wide points: In an earlier analysis, productive rearrangement rates for most beta V segments clustered near 87% or 30%.

Germline V lookup: CDR1 SGHVS, CDR2 FNYEAQ. This CDR3 has 14 residues. Trimming shortened V by 6 bases and J by 5 bases, and 16 bases separated the two germline ends. PCR involved 60 Vbeta and 13 Jbeta primers. Measured with immunoSEQ multiplex PCR; TCRdb has only the in-frame clones, and not every one. The sample consists of approximately 100,000 clones, around 76% of them appearing once. Of note for this clone: Antigen specificity is unknown.

The sequencing sample was made of PBMCs. The TCR originated in a woman aged 40 to 55 in good health and CMV-seropositive. The J gene is TRBJ1-2, the V gene TRBV7-6; D gene uncertain. Written as DNA, the CDR3 is TGTGCCAGCAGGAAGAGAGGTGGCGAATATGGCTACACCTTC. Translated: CASRKRGGEYGYTF.